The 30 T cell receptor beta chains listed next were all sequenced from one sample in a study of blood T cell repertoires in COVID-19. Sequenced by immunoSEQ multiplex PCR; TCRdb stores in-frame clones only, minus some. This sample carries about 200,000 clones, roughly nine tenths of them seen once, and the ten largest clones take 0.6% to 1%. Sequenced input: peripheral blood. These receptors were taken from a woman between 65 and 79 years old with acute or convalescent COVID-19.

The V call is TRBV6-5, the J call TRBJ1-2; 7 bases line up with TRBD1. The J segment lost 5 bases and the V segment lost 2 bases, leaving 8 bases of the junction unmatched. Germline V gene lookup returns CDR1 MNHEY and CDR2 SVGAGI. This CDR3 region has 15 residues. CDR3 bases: TGTGCCAGCAGTTACCGTGACAGGGACTCGTATGGCTACACCTTC. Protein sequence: CASSYRDRDSYGYTF.

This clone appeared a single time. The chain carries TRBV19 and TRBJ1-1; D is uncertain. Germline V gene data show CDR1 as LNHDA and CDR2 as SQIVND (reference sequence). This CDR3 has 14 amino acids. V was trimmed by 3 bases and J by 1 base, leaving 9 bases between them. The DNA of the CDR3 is TGTGCCAGTAGTATGTTGGGGAGGAACACTGAAGCTTTCTTT. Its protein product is CASSMLGRNTEAFF.

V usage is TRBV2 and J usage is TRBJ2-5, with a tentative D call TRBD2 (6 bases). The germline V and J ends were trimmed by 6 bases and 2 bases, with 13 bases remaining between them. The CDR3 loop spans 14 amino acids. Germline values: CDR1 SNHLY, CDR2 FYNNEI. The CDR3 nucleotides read TGTGCCAGCAGGATCCGGGAGACACAAGAGACCCAGTACTTC. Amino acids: CASRIRETQETQYF.

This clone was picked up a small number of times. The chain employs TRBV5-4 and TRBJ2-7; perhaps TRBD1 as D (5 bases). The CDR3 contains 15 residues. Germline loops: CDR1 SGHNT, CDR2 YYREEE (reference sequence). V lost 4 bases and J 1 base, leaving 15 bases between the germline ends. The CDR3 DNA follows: TGTGCCAGCAGCACCCTAAGGGGAAGGTCCTACGAGCAGTACTTC. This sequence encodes CASSTLRGRSYEQYF.

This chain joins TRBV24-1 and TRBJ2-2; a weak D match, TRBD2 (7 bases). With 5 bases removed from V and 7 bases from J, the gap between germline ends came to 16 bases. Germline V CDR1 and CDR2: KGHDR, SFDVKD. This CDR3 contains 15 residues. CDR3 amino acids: CATSAPGGGGGELFF. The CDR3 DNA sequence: TGTGCCACCAGTGCCCCGGGAGGAGGGGGCGGGGAGCTGTTTTTT.

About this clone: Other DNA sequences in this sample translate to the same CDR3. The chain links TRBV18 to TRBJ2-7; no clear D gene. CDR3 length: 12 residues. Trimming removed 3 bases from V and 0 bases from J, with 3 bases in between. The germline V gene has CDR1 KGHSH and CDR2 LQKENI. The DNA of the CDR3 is TGTGCCAGCTCACCGAGCTCCTACGAGCAGTACTTC. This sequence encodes CASSPSSYEQYF.

The CDR3 coding sequence is TGTGCCATCAGCTCGATAGACTACAATGAGCAGTTCTTC. This translates into CAISSIDYNEQFF. V gene TRBV10-3 combines with J gene TRBJ2-1, with D hard to call. Between the trimmed V and J ends, which lost 6 bases and 3 bases, there was a span of 9 bases. Germline CDR1 is ENHRY and CDR2 is SYGVKD. There are 13 residues in the CDR3.

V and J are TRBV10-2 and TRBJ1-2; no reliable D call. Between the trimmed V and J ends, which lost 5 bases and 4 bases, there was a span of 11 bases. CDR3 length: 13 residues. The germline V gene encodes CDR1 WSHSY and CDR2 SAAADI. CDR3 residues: CASSREEIYGYTF. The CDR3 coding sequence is TGCGCCAGCAGTAGGGAGGAGATCTATGGCTACACCTTC.

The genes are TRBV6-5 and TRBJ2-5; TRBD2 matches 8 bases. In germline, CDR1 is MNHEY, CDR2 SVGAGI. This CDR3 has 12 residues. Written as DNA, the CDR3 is TGTTCCGTAGCGGGATATCAAGAGACCCAGTACTTC. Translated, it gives CSVAGYQETQYF.

CDR3 nucleotide sequence: TGTGCCAGCAGCGAGGGGTTAATGAACACTGAAGCTTTCTTT. Its translation is CASSEGLMNTEAFF. The rearrangement joins TRBV9 to TRBJ1-1; tentative D call: TRBD1 (5 bases). Per the germline V gene, CDR1 is SGDLS and CDR2 is YYNGEE. Trimming cost V 3 bases and J 0 bases, with 9 bases left between them. This CDR3 comprises 14 residues.

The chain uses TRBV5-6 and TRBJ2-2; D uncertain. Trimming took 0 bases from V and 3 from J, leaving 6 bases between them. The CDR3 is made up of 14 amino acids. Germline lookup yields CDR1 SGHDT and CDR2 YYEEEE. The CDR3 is CASSLVRYTGELFF. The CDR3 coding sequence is TGTGCCAGCAGCTTGGTCAGATACACCGGGGAGCTGTTTTTT.

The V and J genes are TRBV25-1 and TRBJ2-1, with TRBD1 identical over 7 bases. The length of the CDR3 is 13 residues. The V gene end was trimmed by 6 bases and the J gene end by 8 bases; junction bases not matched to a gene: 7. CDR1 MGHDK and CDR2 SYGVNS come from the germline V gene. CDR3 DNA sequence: TGTGCCAGCAGCCGGGACAGCGGCGATGAGCAGTTCTTC. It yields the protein CASSRDSGDEQFF.

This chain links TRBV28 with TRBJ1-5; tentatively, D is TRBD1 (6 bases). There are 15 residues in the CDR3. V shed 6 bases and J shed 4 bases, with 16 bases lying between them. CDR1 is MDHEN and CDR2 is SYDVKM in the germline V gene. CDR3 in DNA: TGTGCCAGCAGCGAAACACAGGGAGCTAATCAGCCCCAGCATTTT. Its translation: CASSETQGANQPQHF.

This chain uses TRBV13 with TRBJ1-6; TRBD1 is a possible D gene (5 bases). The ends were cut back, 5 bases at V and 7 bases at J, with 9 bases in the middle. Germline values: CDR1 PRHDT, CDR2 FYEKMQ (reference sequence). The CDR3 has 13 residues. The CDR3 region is CASSAYRNSPLHF. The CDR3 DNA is TGTGCCAGCAGCGCCTACAGGAATTCACCCCTCCACTTT.

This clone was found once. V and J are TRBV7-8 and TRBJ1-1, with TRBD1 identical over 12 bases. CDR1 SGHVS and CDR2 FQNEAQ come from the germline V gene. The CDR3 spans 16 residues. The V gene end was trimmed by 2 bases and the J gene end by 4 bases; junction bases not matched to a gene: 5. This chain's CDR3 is CASSLRDRGHGTEAFF. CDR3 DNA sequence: TGTGCCAGCAGCTTACGGGACAGGGGGCACGGCACTGAAGCTTTCTTT. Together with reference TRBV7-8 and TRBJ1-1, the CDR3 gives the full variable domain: GAGVSQSPRYKVAKRGQDVALRCDPISGHVSLFWYQQALGQGPEFLTYFQNEAQLDKSGLPSDRFFAERPEGSVSTLKIQRTQQEDSAVYLCASSLRDRGHGTEAFFGQGTRLTVV.

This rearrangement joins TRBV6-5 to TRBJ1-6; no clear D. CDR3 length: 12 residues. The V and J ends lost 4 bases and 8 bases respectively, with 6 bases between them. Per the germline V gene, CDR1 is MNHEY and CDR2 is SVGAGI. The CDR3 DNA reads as TGTGCCAGCAGTTTCCCAGATTCACCCCTCCACTTT. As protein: CASSFPDSPLHF.

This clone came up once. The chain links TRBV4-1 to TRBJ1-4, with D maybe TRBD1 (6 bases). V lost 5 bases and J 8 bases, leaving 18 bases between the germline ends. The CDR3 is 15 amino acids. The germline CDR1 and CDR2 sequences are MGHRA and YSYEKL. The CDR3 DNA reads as TGCGCCAGCAGCGGCTCGGGCAGTGGGGGCGAAAAACTGTTTTTT. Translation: CASSGSGSGGEKLFF.

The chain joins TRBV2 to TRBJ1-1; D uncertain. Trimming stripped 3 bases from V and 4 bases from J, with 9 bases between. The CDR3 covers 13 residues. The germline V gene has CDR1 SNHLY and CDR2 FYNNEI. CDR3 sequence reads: CASSDTEGTEAFF. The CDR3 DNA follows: TGTGCCAGCAGTGACACGGAGGGCACTGAAGCTTTCTTT.

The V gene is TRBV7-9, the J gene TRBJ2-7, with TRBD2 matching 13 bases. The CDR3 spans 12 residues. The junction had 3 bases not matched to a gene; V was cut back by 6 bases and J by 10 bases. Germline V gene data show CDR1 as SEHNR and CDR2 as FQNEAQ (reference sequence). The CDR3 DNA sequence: TGTGCCAGCAGGGGACTAGCGGGGACTCAGTACTTC. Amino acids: CASRGLAGTQYF.

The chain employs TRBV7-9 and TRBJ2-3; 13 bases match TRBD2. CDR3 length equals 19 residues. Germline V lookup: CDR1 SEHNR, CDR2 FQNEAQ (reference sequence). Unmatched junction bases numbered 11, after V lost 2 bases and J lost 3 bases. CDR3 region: CASSLKRTGTSGITDTQYF. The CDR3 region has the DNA TGTGCCAGCAGCTTAAAGCGGACAGGGACTAGCGGGATAACAGATACGCAGTATTTT.

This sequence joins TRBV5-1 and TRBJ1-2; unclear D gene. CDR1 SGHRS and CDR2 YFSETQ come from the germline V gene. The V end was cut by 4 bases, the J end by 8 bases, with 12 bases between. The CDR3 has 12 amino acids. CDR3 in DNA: TGCGCCAGCAGCCTCACATCGACAGGCTACACCTTC. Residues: CASSLTSTGYTF.

This CDR3 is CASSLAIAGGLETQYF. CDR3 sequence (DNA): TGTGCCAGCAGCTTAGCAATTGCGGGAGGGCTGGAGACCCAGTACTTC. The chain couples TRBV7-2 to TRBJ2-5; 9 nucleotides align to TRBD2. Germline values: CDR1 SGHTA, CDR2 FQGNSA. V dropped 0 bases and J dropped 5; count of bases not matched to a gene: 7. The CDR3 runs to 16 residues.

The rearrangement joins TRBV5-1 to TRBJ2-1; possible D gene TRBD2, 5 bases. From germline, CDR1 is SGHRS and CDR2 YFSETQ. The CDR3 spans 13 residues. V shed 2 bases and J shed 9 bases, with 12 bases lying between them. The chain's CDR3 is CASSFTDYGEQFF. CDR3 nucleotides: TGCGCCAGCAGCTTTACCGACTACGGTGAGCAGTTCTTC.

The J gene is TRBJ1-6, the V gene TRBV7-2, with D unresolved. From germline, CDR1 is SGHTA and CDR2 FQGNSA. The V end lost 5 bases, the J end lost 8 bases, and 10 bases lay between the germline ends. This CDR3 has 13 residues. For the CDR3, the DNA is TGTGCCAGCAGCGTTTACTCGGATTCACCCCTCCACTTT. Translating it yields CASSVYSDSPLHF.

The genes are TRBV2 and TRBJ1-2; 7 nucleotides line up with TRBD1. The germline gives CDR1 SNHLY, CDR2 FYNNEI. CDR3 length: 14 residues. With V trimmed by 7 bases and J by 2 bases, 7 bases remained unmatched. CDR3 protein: CASNNRGWNYGYTF. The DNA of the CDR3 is TGTGCCAGCAACAACAGGGGTTGGAACTATGGCTACACCTTC.

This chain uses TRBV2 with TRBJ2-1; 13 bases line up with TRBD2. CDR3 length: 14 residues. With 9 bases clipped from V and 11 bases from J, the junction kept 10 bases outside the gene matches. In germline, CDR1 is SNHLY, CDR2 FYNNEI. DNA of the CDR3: TGTGCCAGTTTGACTAGCGGGGGGACAATGAAGCAGTTCTTC. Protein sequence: CASLTSGGTMKQFF.

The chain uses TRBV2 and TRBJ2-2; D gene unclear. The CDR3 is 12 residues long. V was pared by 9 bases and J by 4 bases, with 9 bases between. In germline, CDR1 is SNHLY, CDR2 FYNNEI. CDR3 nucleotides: TGTGCCAGTGTTTATTTCACCGGGGAGCTGTTTTTT. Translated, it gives CASVYFTGELFF.

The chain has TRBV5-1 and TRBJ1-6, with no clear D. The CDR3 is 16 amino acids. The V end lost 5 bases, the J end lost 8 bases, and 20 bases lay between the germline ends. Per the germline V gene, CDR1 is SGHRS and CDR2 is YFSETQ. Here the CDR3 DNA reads TGCGCCAGCAGAGATCCGGGGAAACGAACCGATTCACCCCTCCACTTT. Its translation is CASRDPGKRTDSPLHF.

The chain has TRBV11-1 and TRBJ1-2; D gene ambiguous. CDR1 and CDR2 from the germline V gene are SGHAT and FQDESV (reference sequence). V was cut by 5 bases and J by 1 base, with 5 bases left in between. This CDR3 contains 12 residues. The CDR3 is CASSPVNYGYTF. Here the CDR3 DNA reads TGTGCCAGCAGCCCCGTTAACTATGGCTACACCTTC. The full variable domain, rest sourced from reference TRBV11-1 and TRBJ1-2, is EAEVAQSPRYKITEKSQAVAFWCDPISGHATLYWYRQILGQGPELLVQFQDESVVDDSQLPKDRFSAERLKGVDSTLKIQPAELGDSAMYLCASSPVNYGYTFGSGTRLTVV.

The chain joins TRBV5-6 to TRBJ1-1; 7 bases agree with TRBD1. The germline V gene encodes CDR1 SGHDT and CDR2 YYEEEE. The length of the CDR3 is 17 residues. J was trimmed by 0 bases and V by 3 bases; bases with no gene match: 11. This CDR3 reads CASSWGQLRLLNTEAFF. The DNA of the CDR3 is TGTGCCAGCAGCTGGGGACAGCTCCGTCTATTGAACACTGAAGCTTTCTTT.